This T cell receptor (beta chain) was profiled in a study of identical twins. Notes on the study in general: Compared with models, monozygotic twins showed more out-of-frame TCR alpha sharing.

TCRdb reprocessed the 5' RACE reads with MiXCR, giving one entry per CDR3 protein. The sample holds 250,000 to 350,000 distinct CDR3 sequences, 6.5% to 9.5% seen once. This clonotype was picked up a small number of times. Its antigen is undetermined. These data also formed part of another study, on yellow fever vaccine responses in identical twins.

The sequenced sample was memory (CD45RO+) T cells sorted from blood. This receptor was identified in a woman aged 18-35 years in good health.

CDR3 loop: CASSDSMTYNEQFF. CDR3 DNA sequence: TGTGCCAGTAGTGACAGCATGACCTACAATGAGCAGTTCTTC. This rearrangement joins TRBV19 to TRBJ2-1, with D maybe TRBD1 (5 bases). CDR1 is LNHDA and CDR2 is SQIVND in the germline V gene (reference sequence). Trimming took 5 bases from V and 2 from J, leaving 10 bases between them. The CDR3 length is 14 residues. The full variable domain, with the rest looked up from reference TRBV19 and TRBJ2-1, is DGGITQSPKYLFRKEGQNVTLSCEQNLNHDAMYWYRQDPGQGLRLIYYSQIVNDFQKGDIAEGYSVSREKKESFPLTVTSAQKNPTAFYLCASSDSMTYNEQFFGPGTRLTVL.